These 14 T cell receptor beta chains came from one sample sequenced in a study of blood T cell repertoires in COVID-19. The assay was immunoSEQ multiplex PCR, and TCRdb's table has in-frame clones only and misses some. The table lists some 68,000 clones, more than 80% of them singletons. The specimen sequenced was peripheral blood. Every receptor here comes from a man aged 45-65 years with acute or convalescent COVID-19.

The genes are TRBV7-6 and TRBJ2-2, with 10 bases that match TRBD2. The V gene end was trimmed by 2 bases and the J gene end by 4 bases; junction bases not matched to a gene: 4. The CDR3 totals 16 residues. Germline V gene lookup returns CDR1 SGHVS and CDR2 FNYEAQ. The chain's CDR3 is CASSLRSSGGTGELFF. CDR3 coding DNA: TGTGCCAGCAGCTTAAGATCTAGCGGGGGCACCGGGGAGCTGTTTTTT.

In its sample, this clone was seen once. V gene TRBV24-1 combines with J gene TRBJ1-1; possible D gene TRBD1, 5 bases. Per germline, CDR1 KGHDR and CDR2 SFDVKD. There are 13 residues in the CDR3. V lost 2 bases, J lost 3 bases, and 6 bases lay in between. The CDR3 nucleotides are TGTGCCACCAGTGATTCCAGGGACACTGAAGCTTTCTTT. It encodes CATSDSRDTEAFF.

The V call is TRBV7-2, the J call TRBJ1-1; 9 bases agree with TRBD1. This CDR3 region has 13 residues. Trimming removed 6 bases from V and 3 bases from J; junction bases left unmatched: 2. In germline, CDR1 is SGHTA, CDR2 FQGNSA. In DNA form, the CDR3 reads TGTGCCAGCAGGAGACAGGGGGACACTGAAGCTTTCTTT. It yields the protein CASRRQGDTEAFF.

V usage is TRBV7-2 and J usage is TRBJ2-6; TRBD1 is a possible D gene (7 bases). CDR3 length: 17 residues. Germline V gene lookup returns CDR1 SGHTA and CDR2 FQGNSA. Trimming cost V 5 bases and J 4 bases, with 18 bases left between them. CDR3 residues: CASSPQGGRVGANVLTF. The DNA of the CDR3 is TGTGCCAGCAGCCCTCAGGGGGGCCGTGTAGGGGCCAACGTCCTGACTTTC.

This chain uses TRBV27 with TRBJ1-5; the D gene is possibly TRBD1 (6 bases). From germline, CDR1 is MNHEY and CDR2 SMNVEV (reference sequence). The germline V and J ends were trimmed by 5 bases and 1 base, with 15 bases remaining between them. The CDR3 loop spans 16 amino acids. This CDR3 reads CASSKQGSLSNQPQHF. CDR3 DNA: TGTGCCAGCAGTAAACAGGGTAGCTTGAGCAATCAGCCCCAGCATTTT.

This clone was recorded a few times. The DNA for the CDR3 is TGTGCCAGCAGCTCCGGGACTAGCTACCCTCGTGAGCAGTTCTTC. It is translated as CASSSGTSYPREQFF. V gene TRBV11-2 combines with J gene TRBJ2-1, with 9 nucleotides matching TRBD2. The CDR3 is 15 amino acids. The junction had 10 bases not matched to a gene; V was cut back by 4 bases and J by 9 bases. Germline loops: CDR1 SGHAT, CDR2 FQNNGV.

V and J are TRBV30 and TRBJ1-2, with D tentatively TRBD1 (5 bases). The CDR3 loop spans 13 amino acids. V shed 2 bases and J shed 2 bases, with 9 bases lying between them. Germline assignment: CDR1 GTSNPN and CDR2 SVGIG (reference sequence). CDR3 protein: CAWSSDSNYGYTF. The CDR3 DNA follows: TGTGCCTGGAGTTCAGACAGCAACTATGGCTACACCTTC.

The chain carries TRBV6-5 and TRBJ1-2, with D unresolved. The germline V gene has CDR1 MNHEY and CDR2 SVGAGI. The CDR3 has 15 residues. Trimming removed 4 bases at V and 0 bases at J, with 12 bases between. The CDR3 region has the DNA TGTGCCAGCAGTTCGCAGTGGACTCCTAACTATGGCTACACCTTC. Translated: CASSSQWTPNYGYTF.

V and J are TRBV14 and TRBJ1-1; 7 bases are shared with TRBD1. This CDR3 contains 14 residues. Per the germline V gene, CDR1 is SGHDN and CDR2 is FVKESK. Trimming at V came to 2 bases and at J to 11 bases, leaving 11 bases not matched to a gene. For the CDR3, the DNA is TGTGCCAGCAGCCAATTCGACAGGGTCGGCGCCGCTTTCTTT. This translates into CASSQFDRVGAAFF. The full variable domain, rest sourced from reference TRBV14 and TRBJ1-1, is EAGVTQFPSHSVIEKGQTVTLRCDPISGHDNLYWYRRVMGKEIKFLLHFVKESKQDESGMPNNRFLAERTGGTYSTLKVQPAELEDSGVYFCASSQFDRVGAAFFGQGTRLTVV.

The rearrangement uses TRBV6-5 and TRBJ1-5; D is unresolved. V lost 2 bases to trimming and J lost 3 bases, with 5 bases between them. This CDR3 contains 13 residues. The germline V gene has CDR1 MNHEY and CDR2 SVGAGI. In nucleotides, the CDR3 is TGTGCCAGCAGTTACGACAACAATCAGCCCCAGCATTTT. It is translated as CASSYDNNQPQHF.

The table lists this clone with a count of one. This chain joins TRBV15 and TRBJ2-1; D gene ambiguous. From germline, CDR1 is LNHNV and CDR2 YYDKDF (reference sequence). This CDR3 spans 17 amino acids. V lost 3 bases to trimming and J lost 2 bases, with 17 bases between them. The CDR3 DNA reads TGTGCCACCAGCAGTGTTCGGAGAGATGCTACCTACAATGAGCAGTTCTTC. It encodes CATSSVRRDATYNEQFF.

The chain uses TRBV2 and TRBJ2-1; TRBD2 agrees at 13 bases. V lost 9 bases, J lost 9 bases, and 8 bases stayed unmatched. Per the germline V gene, CDR1 is SNHLY and CDR2 is FYNNEI. This CDR3 spans 14 amino acids. The CDR3 here is CARGGTSGITEQFF. CDR3 in DNA: TGTGCCAGGGGGGGGACTAGCGGGATTACTGAGCAGTTCTTC.

The rearrangement joins TRBV5-4 to TRBJ1-5; D may be TRBD1 (6 bases). Germline loops: CDR1 SGHNT, CDR2 YYREEE (reference sequence). Deletions cut 0 bases from V and 7 bases from J, with 11 bases between. The CDR3 is 14 residues long. The CDR3: CASSLGGQGQPQHF. The CDR3 DNA follows: TGTGCCAGCAGCTTGGGGGGGCAAGGACAGCCCCAGCATTTT.

The V gene is TRBV7-6, the J gene TRBJ1-6; D gene ambiguous. Germline assignment: CDR1 SGHVS and CDR2 FNYEAQ. The CDR3 has 16 residues. V lost 5 bases to trimming and J lost 3 bases, with 14 bases between them. The CDR3 region is CASSPQPAGYNSPLHF. The CDR3 DNA follows: TGTGCCAGCAGCCCACAGCCGGCGGGCTATAATTCACCCCTCCACTTT.